The 17 T cell receptor beta chains below come from one sample, sequenced in a study of regulatory T cells in long-lasting Graves disease. Arm-PCR of CDR3 regions and iRepertoire HTBI primers were the basis on which TCR beta libraries were built. TCRdb re-called the multiplex PCR reads through MiXCR, storing one row per CDR3 protein. The sample has 400,000 to 500,000 distinct CDR3 sequences, about 17% seen once. Time point described: newly diagnosed GD, antithyroid drugs for less than 3 months. PBMCs were the source of the RNA used for TCR sequencing. This sample also belongs to another study, concerning T cells in Graves' hyperthyroidism and ophthalmopathy.

The sequencing used peripheral blood mononuclear cells (PBMCs), collected at new diagnosis, from a patient treated with antithyroid drugs. These receptors were obtained from a woman aged 18-29 years with Graves disease.

In this sample, this clonotype turned up many times. DNA for the CDR3: TGTGCCAGCACGGGACAGCAACGGCAGTACTTC. This codes for CASTGQQRQYF. The chain couples TRBV28 to TRBJ2-7, with TRBD1 matching 7 bases. Germline values: CDR1 MDHEN, CDR2 SYDVKM. V lost 7 bases to trimming and J lost 9 bases; unmatched junction nucleotides: 6. The CDR3 runs to 11 residues.

The table lists this clonotype with many counts. The rearrangement joins TRBV11-1 to TRBJ1-2; the D is unclear. Germline V gene sequence: CDR1 SGHAT, CDR2 FQDESV (reference sequence). This CDR3 has 13 amino acids. V gave up 3 bases and J gave up 12 bases, with 17 bases separating them. The CDR3 bases are TGTGCCAGCAGCTTTAGTTACAGCCAGGAGAACACCTTC. Its translation: CASSFSYSQENTF.

This clonotype came up many times. The V call is TRBV28, the J call TRBJ1-6, with 7 bases fitting TRBD1. The V and J ends lost 7 bases and 9 bases, in that order; junction bases with no gene match: 6. This CDR3 contains 13 residues. Germline-derived CDR1 and CDR2 are MDHEN and SYDVKM. This chain's CDR3 is CASTRDRPSPLHF. CDR3 bases: TGTGCCAGCACCAGGGACAGACCTTCACCCCTCCACTTT.

The table lists this clonotype with a few counts. The chain uses TRBV28 and TRBJ1-6; TRBD1 is a possible D gene (6 bases). Per the germline V gene, CDR1 is MDHEN and CDR2 is SYDVKM. The CDR3 consists of 16 residues. The V end lost 8 bases, the J end lost 2 bases, and 16 bases lay between the germline ends. CDR3 bases: TGTGCCAGCCATAAACAGGGTATTACCTATAATTCACCCCTCCACTTT. Translation gives CASHKQGITYNSPLHF.

This clonotype occurred many times. The chain couples TRBV28 to TRBJ2-1; the match to TRBD2 covers 10 bases. Germline CDR1 and CDR2: MDHEN and SYDVKM. V lost 1 base, J lost 5 bases, and 8 bases stayed unmatched. There are 17 residues in the CDR3. DNA for the CDR3: TGTGCCAGCAGTTTATCAACTAGCGGGAAATTCGACAATGAGCAGTTCTTC. It translates to CASSLSTSGKFDNEQFF.

The chain combines TRBV7-9 with TRBJ2-1; no clear D gene. Germline lookup yields CDR1 SEHNR and CDR2 FQNEAQ (reference sequence). Between the trimmed V and J ends, which lost 5 bases and 15 bases, there was a span of 20 bases. The CDR3 sequence is 13 residues long. The CDR3, as DNA: TGTGCCAGCAGCGCCTCCCCTGGTGGATTATTGTTCTTC. This codes for CASSASPGGLLFF.

There are many counts of this clonotype. The chain combines TRBV12-3 or TRBV12-4 with TRBJ2-1; D is ambiguous. The CDR3 length is 13 residues. The V end lost 1 base, the J end lost 10 bases, and 11 bases lay between the germline ends. The CDR3 sequence: CASSLVSTREQFF. The CDR3 DNA reads as TGTGCCAGCAGTTTAGTCAGTACTCGGGAGCAGTTCTTC.

This clonotype appeared many times. This chain joins TRBV28 and TRBJ2-7; 8 bases map to TRBD2. From germline, CDR1 is MDHEN and CDR2 SYDVKM. CDR3 length equals 16 residues. With V trimmed by 5 bases and J by 1 base, 10 bases remained unmatched. Written as DNA, the CDR3 is TGTGCCAGCAGTACCATTAAACTAGCGGAGTCCTACGAGCAGTACTTC. Its translation: CASSTIKLAESYEQYF.

The chain links TRBV20-1 to TRBJ1-5, with TRBD1 matching over 8 bases. Looked up from germline, CDR1 is DFQATT and CDR2 is SNEGSKA (reference sequence). V trimming: 0 bases; J trimming: 3 bases; junction bases outside the gene matches: 16. CDR3 length: 19 amino acids. The CDR3 reads CSARDKQGAIEGYNQPQHF. Written as DNA, the CDR3 is TGCAGTGCTAGAGATAAGCAGGGGGCTATCGAAGGCTACAATCAGCCCCAGCATTTT.

This clonotype was counted only a few times. The CDR3 loop is CASSQPSPGLAGRSSYNEQFF. CDR3 nucleotides: TGCGCCAGCAGCCAACCTTCTCCGGGACTAGCGGGTCGGAGCTCCTACAATGAGCAGTTCTTC. This sequence joins TRBV4-1 and TRBJ2-1; 12 positions match TRBD2. Per the germline V gene, CDR1 is MGHRA and CDR2 is YSYEKL. Trimming at V came to 2 bases and at J to 0 bases, leaving 14 bases not matched to a gene. This CDR3 contains 21 residues.

V gene TRBV4-1 combines with J gene TRBJ2-1; the match to TRBD2 covers 12 bases. The junction had 11 bases not matched to a gene; V was cut back by 1 base and J by 4 bases. The CDR3 covers 19 residues. From germline, CDR1 is MGHRA and CDR2 YSYEKL. CDR3 loop: CASSQVHIGTSGWYNEQFF. The CDR3 nucleotides are TGCGCCAGCAGCCAAGTTCATATAGGGACTAGCGGGTGGTACAATGAGCAGTTCTTC.

This clonotype occurred a few times. The chain has TRBV19 and TRBJ1-4, with D maybe TRBD1 (6 bases). Germline loops: CDR1 LNHDA, CDR2 SQIVND (reference sequence). This CDR3 spans 16 amino acids. Trimming removed 3 bases at V and 5 bases at J, with 16 bases between. DNA for the CDR3: TGTGCCAGTAGTATTCCGACAGGTGGGATGAATGAAAAACTGTTTTTT. Translated: CASSIPTGGMNEKLFF.

This clonotype was detected only a few times. The rearrangement links TRBV10-3 to TRBJ2-2, with D uncertain. Trimming removed 5 bases at V and 2 bases at J, with 9 bases between. Germline assignment: CDR1 ENHRY and CDR2 SYGVKD. This CDR3 has 14 amino acids. CDR3 sequence: CAISKASNTGELFF. The CDR3 region has the DNA TGTGCCATCAGTAAAGCATCTAACACCGGGGAGCTGTTTTTT.

This rearrangement joins TRBV25-1 to TRBJ2-1; D unresolved. The CDR3 covers 13 residues. CDR1 is MGHDK and CDR2 is SYGVNS in the germline V gene. The ends were cut back, 1 base at V and 12 bases at J, with 13 bases in the middle. Here the CDR3 reads CASSEFWVVAQFF. CDR3 sequence (DNA): TGTGCCAGCAGTGAATTTTGGGTAGTGGCGCAGTTCTTC.

The chain has TRBV20-1 and TRBJ1-4; D perhaps matches TRBD1 (6 bases). V lost 6 bases and J 8 bases, leaving 13 bases between the germline ends. The CDR3 has 12 amino acids. CDR1 and CDR2 (germline): DFQATT, SNEGSKA (reference sequence). The CDR3 is CSANTGREKLFF. As DNA, the CDR3 is TGCAGTGCAAACACAGGGAGAGAAAAACTGTTTTTT.

This clonotype was counted a few times. The rearrangement joins TRBV18 to TRBJ2-2; 7 positions agree with TRBD2. Per the germline V gene, CDR1 is KGHSH and CDR2 is LQKENI. The trim removed 1 base at V and 3 bases at J, leaving 2 bases unmatched. CDR3 length: 15 residues. The CDR3 is CASSPLLADTGELFF. The CDR3 region has the DNA TGTGCCAGCTCACCACTCCTAGCGGACACCGGGGAGCTGTTTTTT. Combining the CDR3 with reference TRBV18 and TRBJ2-2 gives the whole variable domain NAGVMQNPRHLVRRRGQEARLRCSPMKGHSHVYWYRQLPEEGLKFMVYLQKENIIDESGMPKERFSAEFPKEGPSILRIQQVVRGDSAAYFCASSPLLADTGELFFGEGSRLTVL.

This clonotype was picked up a small number of times. The V call is TRBV19, the J call TRBJ1-3, with D maybe TRBD1 (5 bases). The CDR3 is made up of 15 amino acids. Germline assignment: CDR1 LNHDA and CDR2 SQIVND (reference sequence). V was cut by 6 bases and J by 2 bases, with 14 bases left in between. CDR3 nucleotides: TGTGCCAGTAGATACGACAGCGGGCCTGGAAACACCATATATTTT. The encoded protein is CASRYDSGPGNTIYF.